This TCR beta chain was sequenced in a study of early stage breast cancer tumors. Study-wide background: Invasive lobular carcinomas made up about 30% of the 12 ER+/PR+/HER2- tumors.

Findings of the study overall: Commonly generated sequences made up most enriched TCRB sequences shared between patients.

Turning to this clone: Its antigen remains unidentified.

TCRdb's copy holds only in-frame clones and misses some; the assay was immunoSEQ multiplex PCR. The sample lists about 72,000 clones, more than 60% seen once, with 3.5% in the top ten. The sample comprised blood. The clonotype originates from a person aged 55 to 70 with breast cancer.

The chain's CDR3 is CATSRRVGTGGYEQYF. The DNA of the CDR3 is TGTGCCACCAGCAGAAGGGTCGGGACAGGGGGTTACGAGCAGTACTTC. The chain has TRBV15 and TRBJ2-7; the match to TRBD1 covers 11 bases. The germline gives CDR1 LNHNV, CDR2 YYDKDF (reference sequence). The CDR3 contains 16 residues. With 2 bases clipped from V and 4 bases from J, the junction kept 7 bases outside the gene matches.